This paragraph reports one TCR beta chain. Antigen specificity is unknown. This sample is drawn from a study of OX40 agonist ivuxolimab in advanced cancers. Study background: Patients were treated with intravenous ivuxolimab, dosed at 0.01 to 10 mg/kg and infused every 2 weeks. Under the entry rules, prior anti-PD-1, anti-PD-L1 or anti-CTLA-4 therapy was allowed, and about 40% had some. Overall study findings and caveats: CD4+ and CD8+ blood T cells expanded clonally by week 6 at 0.1 to 3.0 mg/kg. Expanded clones tended on average to be more numerous among CD8+ T cells than CD4+.

The CDR3 consists of 15 residues. With 0 bases removed from V and 4 bases from J, the gap between germline ends came to 11 bases. The germline V gene has CDR1 SGHDT and CDR2 YYEEEE. Only in-frame clones appear in the TCRdb table, and some are missing; sequencing was by immunoSEQ multiplex PCR. The sample includes about 8,300 clones, about 80% of them seen just once. The receptor comes from an adult with an advanced solid tumor such as melanoma, head and neck, liver or kidney cancer. V usage is TRBV5-6 and J usage is TRBJ1-3; D is ambiguous. The sample in question was CD4+ or CD8+ T cells sorted from blood, obtained in a trial of the OX40 agonist ivuxolimab. CDR3 residues: CASSLAAVAGNTIYF. For the CDR3, the DNA is TGTGCCAGCAGCTTGGCGGCGGTGGCAGGAAACACCATATATTTT.